These T cell receptor beta chains were read from a single sample in a study of cytomegalovirus exposure and HLA in healthy donors. Measured with immunoSEQ multiplex PCR; TCRdb has only the in-frame clones, and not every one. The repertoire has some 150,000 clones, 74% of them found once; the top ten carry more than 3.5%. The source material was PBMCs. These receptors were obtained from a man between 18 and 35 years old in good health and CMV-seropositive. CDR3s include the opening cysteine and the closing phenylalanine or tryptophan. A D gene is named only where the DNA matches it firmly. Clone size is given for some rows only: seen once, a few or many times, or a class if the clone is expanded.

d_call clone_size j_call v_call cdr3_nt cdr3_aa
. few TRBJ1-1 TRBV2 TGTGCCAGCAGTGTTAGCCCGAACACTGAAGCTTTCTTT CASSVSPNTEAFF
. . TRBJ1-3 TRBV27 TGTGCCAGCAGTGAAAGGGACACGGGAAACACCATATATTTT CASSERDTGNTIYF
. . TRBJ1-5 TRBV19 TGTGCCAGTAGTATTAAGGGGCGGGGTCCCCAGCATTTT CASSIKGRGPQHF
. . TRBJ1-2 TRBV4-2 TGTGCCAGCAGCCAAGACCCCAGGGGTAACTATGGCTACACCTTC CASSQDPRGNYGYTF
. . TRBJ1-1 TRBV7-9 TGTGCCAGCAGCTTAGCTATGGGGGCAGGTGAAGCTTTCTTT CASSLAMGAGEAFF
TRBD1 . TRBJ1-5 TRBV6-6 TGTGCCAGCAGTTACGGTGGACAGGGGAGGAATCAGCCCCAGCATTTT CASSYGGQGRNQPQHF
. . TRBJ2-3 TRBV5-1 TGCGCCAGCAGCTACCGATCGGGGTCAGATACGCAGTATTTT CASSYRSGSDTQYF
. few TRBJ1-1 TRBV5-1 TGCGCCAGCAGCCTCGACAGTCCGAACACTGAAGCTTTCTTT CASSLDSPNTEAFF
TRBD2 . TRBJ2-1 TRBV7-3 TGTGCCAGCAGCCTAGCGGGAGACCCGAGCTCCTACAATGAGCAGTTCTTC CASSLAGDPSSYNEQFF
TRBD1 few TRBJ1-4 TRBV28 TGTGCCAGCAGTTTATCCTCAGGGGGCGGAAAAGAAAAACTGTTTTTT CASSLSSGGGKEKLFF
. few TRBJ2-7 TRBV2 TGTGCCAGCAGTGAAGCGGCTGGAGGGGACTACGAGCAGTACTTC CASSEAAGGDYEQYF
. . TRBJ1-2 TRBV9 TGTGCCAGCAGCGGGCGGGACTATGGCTACACCTTC CASSGRDYGYTF
. . TRBJ2-1 TRBV11-1 TGTGCCAGCACTCTTCTCGGGTCTTTCAATGAGCAGTTCTTC CASTLLGSFNEQFF
TRBD1 . TRBJ2-2 TRBV11-3 TGTGCCAGCAGCTTACCCGGGACAGGGGCCGGGGAGCTGTTTTTT CASSLPGTGAGELFF
. . TRBJ2-6 TRBV28 TGTGCCAGCAGCCCGCCCTTTCAGGGCACCTACTCTGGGGCCAACGTCCTGACTTTC CASSPPFQGTYSGANVLTF
. . TRBJ1-1 TRBV11-3 TGTGCCAGCAGCTTAGGAGGAGGGCGGAACACTGAAGCTTTCTTT CASSLGGGRNTEAFF
. . TRBJ1-2 TRBV2 TGTGCCAGCGGGGACCTACGGGGGTATGGCTACACCTTC CASGDLRGYGYTF
. . TRBJ1-5 TRBV19 TGTGCCAGTAGTGGAATCCAGGATCTACAGCCCCAGCATTTT CASSGIQDLQPQHF
TRBD2 . TRBJ2-1 TRBV2 TGTGCCAGCAGAAAAGCGGGGTTATACAATGAGCAGTTCTTC CASRKAGLYNEQFF
. . TRBJ1-6 TRBV25-1 TGTGCCAGCTGGGGGCCAAACCCCTATAATTCACCCCTCCACTTT CASWGPNPYNSPLHF
TRBD1 . TRBJ2-1 TRBV13 TGTGCCAGCAGCTCCGACAGGGGGAATGAGCAGTTCTTC CASSSDRGNEQFF
. once TRBJ2-7 TRBV4-1 TGCGCCAGCAGCCAGACGGGGGGCCGGGGCGAGCAGTACTTC CASSQTGGRGEQYF
TRBD1 . TRBJ1-2 TRBV5-1 TGCGCCAGCAGCTCCATTGACAGGGCCTATGGCTACACCTTC CASSSIDRAYGYTF
. . TRBJ1-4 TRBV19 TGTGCCAGTACCCACCCGGGGGGAACTAATGAAAAACTGTTTTTT CASTHPGGTNEKLFF
. once TRBJ1-1 TRBV5-6 TGTGCCAGCAGCTTGCACGGGGGGAACACTGAAGCTTTCTTT CASSLHGGNTEAFF
TRBD1 . TRBJ1-2 TRBV13 TGTGCCAGCAGCCCGGGGGGACAGGGGGATTGGGGCTACACCTTC CASSPGGQGDWGYTF
TRBD1 few TRBJ2-2 TRBV5-5 TGTGCCAGCAGCCGATACAAGCGGGACAGGGTTGTCTCCGGGGAGCTGTTTTTT CASSRYKRDRVVSGELFF
. . TRBJ2-3 TRBV14 TGTGCCAGCAGCCAAGGGGGAACAGACTACACAGATACGCAGTATTTT CASSQGGTDYTDTQYF
. . TRBJ2-3 TRBV13 TGTGCCAGCAGCTACGGGAGCAGGAGAGATACGCAGTATTTT CASSYGSRRDTQYF
. . TRBJ2-4 TRBV7-8 TGTGCCAGCAGCTTAGCGCGATCCGGGGTGGCCAAAAACATTCAGTACTTC CASSLARSGVAKNIQYF
TRBD1 once TRBJ2-7 TRBV19 TGTGCCAGTAGTATACGACAGGGAGAGACTTCCTACGAGCAGTACTTC CASSIRQGETSYEQYF
. . TRBJ2-1 TRBV28 TGTGCCAGCAGGCCGTTCAGCGGACGGTACGGTGAGCAGTTCTTC CASRPFSGRYGEQFF
. . TRBJ1-1 TRBV7-6 TGTGCCAGCAGCTGGCGAGCACAACAGGGAAACACTGAAGCTTTCTTT CASSWRAQQGNTEAFF
. . TRBJ1-4 TRBV4-3 TGCGCCAGCAGCCAAGAACCGGGGGTGGCTGAAAAACTGTTTTTT CASSQEPGVAEKLFF
. once TRBJ1-6 TRBV5-6 TGTGCCAGCAGCTACAACAGGGATTCACCCCTCCACTTT CASSYNRDSPLHF
. . TRBJ2-7 TRBV28 TGTGCCACTAACTTAGGGGACTGGGAGCAGTACTTC CATNLGDWEQYF
. once TRBJ1-2 TRBV20-1 TGCAGGGGTATAAGTGGGCTTGGCTACACCTTC CRGISGLGYTF
. few TRBJ1-2 TRBV27 TGTGCCAGCAGTTTATCGATTGAGGGGGTCTATGGCTACACCTTC CASSLSIEGVYGYTF
TRBD1 . TRBJ1-4 TRBV2 TGTGCCAGCAGTGTGGAGGACAGGGGGCGCGGGAAACTGTTTTTT CASSVEDRGRGKLFF
TRBD2 . TRBJ2-7 TRBV5-1 TGCGCCAGCAGCTTTGCACTAGCGGTAGACGAGCAGTACTTC CASSFALAVDEQYF
TRBD1 few TRBJ1-5 TRBV7-9 TGTGCCAGCAGCTTAGAAGGGGGCTTAGCTCAGCCCCAGCATTTT CASSLEGGLAQPQHF
TRBD1 . TRBJ1-4 TRBV4-1 TGCGCCAGCAGCCACCTGGGGGCTGGACAGGGATCAGAAAAACTGTTTTTT CASSHLGAGQGSEKLFF
. . TRBJ1-6 TRBV2 TGTGCCAGCAGTGCCTGGGGCCTAGGCTCACCCCTCCACTTT CASSAWGLGSPLHF
. once TRBJ2-3 TRBV20-1 TGCAGTGCGGCACAGAATACGCAGTATTTT CSAAQNTQYF
. . TRBJ2-1 TRBV5-6 TGCGCCAGCAGCTTGCAGCAGCGCAATGAGCAGTTCTTC CASSLQQRNEQFF
. few TRBJ2-7 TRBV6-5 TGTGCCAGCAGTCCCAGGACAGAGAGCTACGAGCAGTACTTC CASSPRTESYEQYF
. . TRBJ1-3 TRBV28 TGTGCCAGCAGTTCTCTCCAGGCTGGAAACACCATATATTTT CASSSLQAGNTIYF
. . TRBJ2-5 TRBV7-3 TGTGCCAGCAGCTTTTCCCACAGCGGGTTTGAGACCCAGTACTTC CASSFSHSGFETQYF
TRBD1 . TRBJ1-2 TRBV28 TGTGCCAGCCAAGCGACAGGGGACTGGAACTATGGCTACACCTTC CASQATGDWNYGYTF
. . TRBJ2-7 TRBV2 TGTGCCAGCAAATCCCTCGGGGGAGGGGGGGGCGAGCAGTACTTC CASKSLGGGGGEQYF
TRBD1 . TRBJ1-2 TRBV7-2 TGTGCCAGCAGCTTAGCGGGCCGGGACAGCTATGGCTACACCTTC CASSLAGRDSYGYTF
TRBD2 . TRBJ2-3 TRBV6-1 TGTGCCAGCAGGCGGACTAGCGGAGCAGATACGCAGTATTTT CASRRTSGADTQYF
. once TRBJ1-2 TRBV20-1 TGCAGTGCTTACAGGGCCTATGGCTACACCTTC CSAYRAYGYTF
. once TRBJ2-7 TRBV28 TGTGCCAGCAGCACAACAGGGTTCTCCTACGAGCAGTACTTC CASSTTGFSYEQYF
. few TRBJ1-1 TRBV28 TGTGCCAGCAGTTTCCTACAGGGAGCCACTGAAGCTTTCTTT CASSFLQGATEAFF
. . TRBJ1-5 TRBV2 TGTGCCAGCAGTGAAGGAGACAGTAGCAATCAGCCCCAGCATTTT CASSEGDSSNQPQHF